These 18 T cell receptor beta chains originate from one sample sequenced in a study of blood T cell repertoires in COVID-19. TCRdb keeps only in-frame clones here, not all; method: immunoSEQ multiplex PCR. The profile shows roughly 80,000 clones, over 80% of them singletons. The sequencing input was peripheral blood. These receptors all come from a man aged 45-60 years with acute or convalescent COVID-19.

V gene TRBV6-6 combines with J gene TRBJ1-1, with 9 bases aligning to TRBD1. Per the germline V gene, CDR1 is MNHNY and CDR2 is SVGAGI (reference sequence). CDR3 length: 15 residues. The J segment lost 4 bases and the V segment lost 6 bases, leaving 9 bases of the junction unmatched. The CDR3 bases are TGTGCCAGCAGCTACCGGGACAGGGTTGGCACTGAAGCTTTCTTT. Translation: CASSYRDRVGTEAFF.

CDR3 nucleotide sequence: TGCGCCAGCAGCTTGAGGGCAGGGTTGCCTGAAGCTTTCTTT. Its translation is CASSLRAGLPEAFF. V gene TRBV5-1 combines with J gene TRBJ1-1; D possibly corresponds to TRBD1 (5 bases). Germline loops: CDR1 SGHRS, CDR2 YFSETQ. V shed 1 base and J shed 6 bases, with 13 bases lying between them. The CDR3 covers 14 residues. The entire variable domain, with the rest obtained from reference TRBV5-1 and TRBJ1-1, is as follows: KAGVTQTPRYLIKTRGQQVTLSCSPISGHRSVSWYQQTPGQGLQFLFEYFSETQRNKGNFPGRFSGRQFSNSRSEMNVSTLELGDSALYLCASSLRAGLPEAFFGQGTRLTVV.

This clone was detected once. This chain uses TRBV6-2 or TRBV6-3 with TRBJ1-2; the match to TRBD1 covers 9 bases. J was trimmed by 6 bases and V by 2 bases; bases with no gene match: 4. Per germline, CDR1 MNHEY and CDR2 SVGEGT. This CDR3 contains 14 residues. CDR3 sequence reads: CASSYAGTGNGYTF. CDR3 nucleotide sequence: TGTGCCAGCAGTTACGCCGGGACAGGGAATGGCTACACCTTC.

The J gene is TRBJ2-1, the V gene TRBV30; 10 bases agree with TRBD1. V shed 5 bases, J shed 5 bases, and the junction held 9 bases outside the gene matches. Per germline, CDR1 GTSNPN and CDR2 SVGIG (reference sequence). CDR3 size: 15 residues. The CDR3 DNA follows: TGTGCCTGGGACCCGGGACAGGGGTTGCACAATGAGCAGTTCTTC. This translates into CAWDPGQGLHNEQFF.

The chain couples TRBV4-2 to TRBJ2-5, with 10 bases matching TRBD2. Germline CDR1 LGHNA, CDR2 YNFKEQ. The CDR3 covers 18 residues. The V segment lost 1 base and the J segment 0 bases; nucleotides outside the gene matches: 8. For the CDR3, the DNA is TGTGCCAGCAGCCAAGCTACAGCGGGGGGGCTGTACCAAGAGACCCAGTACTTC. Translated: CASSQATAGGLYQETQYF.

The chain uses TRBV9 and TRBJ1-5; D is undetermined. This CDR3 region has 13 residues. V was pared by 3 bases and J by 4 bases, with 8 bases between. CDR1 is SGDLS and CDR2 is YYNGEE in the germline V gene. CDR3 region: CASSASTNQPQHF. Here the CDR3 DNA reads TGTGCCAGCAGCGCCTCCACAAATCAGCCCCAGCATTTT.

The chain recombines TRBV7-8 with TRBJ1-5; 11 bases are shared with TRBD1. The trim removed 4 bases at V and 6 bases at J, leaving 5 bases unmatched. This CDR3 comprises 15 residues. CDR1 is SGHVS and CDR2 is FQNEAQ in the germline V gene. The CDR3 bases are TGTGCCAGCAGCTCGGGACAGGGGGGACTTCAGCCCCAGCATTTT. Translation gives CASSSGQGGLQPQHF.

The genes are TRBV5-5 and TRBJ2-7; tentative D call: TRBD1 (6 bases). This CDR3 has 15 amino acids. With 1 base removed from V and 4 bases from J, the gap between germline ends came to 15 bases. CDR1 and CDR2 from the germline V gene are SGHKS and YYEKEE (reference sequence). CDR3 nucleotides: TGTGCCAGCAGCTTGTATCGGACAGCCTCGTACGAGCAGTACTTC. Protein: CASSLYRTASYEQYF.

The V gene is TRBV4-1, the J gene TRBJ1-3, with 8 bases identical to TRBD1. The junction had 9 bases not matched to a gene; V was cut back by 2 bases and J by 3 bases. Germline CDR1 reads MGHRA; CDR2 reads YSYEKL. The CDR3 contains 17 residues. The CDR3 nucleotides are TGCGCCAGCAGCCAACCTACCCAGGGGGCGCGTGGAAACACCATATATTTT. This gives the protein CASSQPTQGARGNTIYF.

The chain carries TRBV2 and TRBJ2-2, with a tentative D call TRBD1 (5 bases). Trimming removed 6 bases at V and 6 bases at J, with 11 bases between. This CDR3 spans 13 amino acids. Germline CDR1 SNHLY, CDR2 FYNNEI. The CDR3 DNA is TGTGCCAGCAGGCTCAGGGTTCCCGGGGAGCTGTTTTTT. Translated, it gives CASRLRVPGELFF.

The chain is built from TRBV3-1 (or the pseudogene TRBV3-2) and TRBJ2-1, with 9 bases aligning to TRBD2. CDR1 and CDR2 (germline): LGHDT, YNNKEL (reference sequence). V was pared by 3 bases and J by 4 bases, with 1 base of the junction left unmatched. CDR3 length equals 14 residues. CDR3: CASSHLAGYNEQFF. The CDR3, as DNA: TGTGCCAGCAGCCACCTAGCGGGGTACAATGAGCAGTTCTTC.

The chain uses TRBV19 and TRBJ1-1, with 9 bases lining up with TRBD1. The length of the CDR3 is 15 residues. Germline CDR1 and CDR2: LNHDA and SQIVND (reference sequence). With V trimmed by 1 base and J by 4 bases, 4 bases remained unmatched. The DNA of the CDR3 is TGTGCCAGTAGTATAGGGGAGACAGGGGGCACTGAAGCTTTCTTT. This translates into CASSIGETGGTEAFF.

This CDR3 is CASSIRRGAHYEQYF. The CDR3 DNA reads as TGTGCCAGTAGTATAAGGCGGGGTGCCCACTACGAGCAGTACTTC. The chain uses TRBV19 and TRBJ2-7; D possibly corresponds to TRBD2 (6 bases). Germline V lookup: CDR1 LNHDA, CDR2 SQIVND (reference sequence). The CDR3 covers 15 residues. V was cut by 2 bases and J by 3 bases, with 14 bases left in between.

The CDR3 DNA follows: TGTGCCACCGCGGACAGAGATAACACTGAAGCTTTCTTT. It specifies CATADRDNTEAFF. The chain carries TRBV24-1 and TRBJ1-1, with D tentatively TRBD1 (6 bases). The germline CDR1 and CDR2 sequences are KGHDR and SFDVKD. This CDR3 has 13 residues. Trimming pared 9 bases from V and 2 bases from J, leaving 12 bases between.

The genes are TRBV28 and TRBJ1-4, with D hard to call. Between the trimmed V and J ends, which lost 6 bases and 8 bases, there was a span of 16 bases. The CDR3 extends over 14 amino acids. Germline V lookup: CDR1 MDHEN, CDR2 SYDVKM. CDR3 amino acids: CASSPQLRVEKLFF. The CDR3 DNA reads TGTGCCAGCAGCCCCCAATTGAGGGTAGAAAAACTGTTTTTT.

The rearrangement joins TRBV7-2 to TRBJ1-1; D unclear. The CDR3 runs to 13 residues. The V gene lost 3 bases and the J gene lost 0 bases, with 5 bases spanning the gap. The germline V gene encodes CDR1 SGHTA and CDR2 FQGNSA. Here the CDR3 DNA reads TGTGCCAGCAGCTTCGACATGAACACTGAAGCTTTCTTT. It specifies CASSFDMNTEAFF.

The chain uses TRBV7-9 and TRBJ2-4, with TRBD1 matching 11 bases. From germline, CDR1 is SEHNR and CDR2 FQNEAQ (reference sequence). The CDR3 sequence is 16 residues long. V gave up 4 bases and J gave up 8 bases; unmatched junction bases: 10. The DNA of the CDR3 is TGTGCCAGCAGCTCGTCGGACAGGGGGCCCGGGGACATTCAGTACTTC. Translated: CASSSSDRGPGDIQYF. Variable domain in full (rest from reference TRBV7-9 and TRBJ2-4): DTGVSQNPRHKITKRGQNVTFRCDPISEHNRLYWYRQTLGQGPEFLTYFQNEAQLEKSRLLSDRFSAERPKGSFSTLEIQRTEQGDSAMYLCASSSSDRGPGDIQYFGAGTRLSVL.

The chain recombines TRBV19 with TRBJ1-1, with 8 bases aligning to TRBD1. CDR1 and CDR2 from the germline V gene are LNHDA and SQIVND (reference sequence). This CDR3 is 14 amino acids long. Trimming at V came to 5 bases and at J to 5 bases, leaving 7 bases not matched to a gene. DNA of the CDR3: TGTGCCAGTAGTGCCCGGACAGGGAGTACTGAAGCTTTCTTT. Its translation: CASSARTGSTEAFF.